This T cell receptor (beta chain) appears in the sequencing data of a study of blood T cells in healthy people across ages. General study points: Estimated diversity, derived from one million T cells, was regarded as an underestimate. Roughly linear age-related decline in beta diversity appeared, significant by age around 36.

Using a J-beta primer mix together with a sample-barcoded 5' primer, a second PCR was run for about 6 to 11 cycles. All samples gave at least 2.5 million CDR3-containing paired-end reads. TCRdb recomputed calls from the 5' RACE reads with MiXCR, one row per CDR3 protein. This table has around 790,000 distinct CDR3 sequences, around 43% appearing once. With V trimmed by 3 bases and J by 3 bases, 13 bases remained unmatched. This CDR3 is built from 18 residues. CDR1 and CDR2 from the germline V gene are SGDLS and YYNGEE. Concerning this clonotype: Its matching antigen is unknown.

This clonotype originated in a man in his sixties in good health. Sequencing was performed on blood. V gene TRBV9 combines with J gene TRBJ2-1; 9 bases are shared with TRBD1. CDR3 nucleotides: TGTGCCAGCAGCGAAAATCGACAGGGGGTAAGGGACTACAATGAGCAGTTCTTC. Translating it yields CASSENRQGVRDYNEQFF.